This entry concerns a single T cell receptor (beta chain). The source of the sample is a study of cytomegalovirus exposure and HLA in healthy donors. Germline V gene sequence: CDR1 GTSNPN, CDR2 SVGIG (reference sequence). The J segment lost 2 bases and the V segment lost 5 bases, leaving 7 bases of the junction unmatched. The CDR3 is 15 amino acids. It was with 60 Vbeta and 13 Jbeta primers that the PCR ran. In the original processing: Unique TCR beta chains totaled about 78 million in a later count, with approximately 10 million of them shared. Assay used: immunoSEQ multiplex PCR; TCRdb lists only in-frame clones, some missing. V and J calls and clone size come straight from that table; D and trimming were deduced from the DNA. The sample has some 170,000 clones, roughly 79% seen once.

Sequencing used PBMCs. The sequence came from a man aged 40-49 years in good health and CMV-seropositive. V usage is TRBV30 and J usage is TRBJ2-7; 12 positions match TRBD2. CDR3 sequence reads: CAWATSGSIPYEQYF. CDR3 DNA: TGTGCCTGGGCGACTAGCGGGAGTATTCCCTACGAGCAGTACTTC.